This is a list of T cell receptor beta chains from one sample in a study of blood T cells in healthy people across ages. TCRdb ran MiXCR on the 5' RACE reads and lists one entry per CDR3 protein. The top ten clones hold 15% to 20% of a sample with 800,000 or so distinct CDR3 sequences, roughly 46% of them seen once. Sample: blood. These receptor sequences come from an elderly man in good health. Both conserved end residues are part of each CDR3. A D gene is named only where the DNA matches it firmly. The size entry is marked missing in some rows and otherwise reads once, few, many or a size class.

J gene,V gene,clone size,D gene,CDR3 length,CDR3 protein,CDR3 DNA
TRBJ2-1,TRBV6-2/TRBV6-3,.,TRBD2,16,CASSYPRLAGGYEQFF,TGTGCCAGCAGTTACCCCCGCCTAGCGGGAGGCTATGAGCAGTTCTTC
TRBJ1-6,TRBV5-1,.,TRBD1,14,CASRETGDNSPLHF,TGCGCCAGCAGAGAGACAGGGGATAATTCACCCCTCCACTTT
TRBJ2-3,TRBV5-1,.,.,16,CAGKEYRAGRTDTQYF,TGCGCCGGCAAAGAATACAGGGCGGGCCGCACAGATACGCAGTATTTT
TRBJ2-1,TRBV29-1,few,.,16,CSVEESGSENYNEQFF,TGCAGCGTTGAAGAAAGTGGTAGCGAGAACTACAATGAGCAGTTCTTC
TRBJ1-1,TRBV5-6,.,.,15,CASSSLGRSETEAFF,TGTGCCAGCAGTTCTTTAGGGAGGAGCGAAACTGAAGCTTTCTTT
TRBJ2-1,TRBV28,few,TRBD1,15,CASSLGTGPGNEQFF,TGTGCCAGCAGTTTAGGGACAGGGCCTGGCAATGAGCAGTTCTTC
TRBJ2-5,TRBV12-3/TRBV12-4,.,.,13,CASHDTPGETQYF,TGTGCCAGCCATGACACCCCAGGGGAGACCCAGTACTTC
TRBJ1-6,TRBV4-3,.,TRBD1,16,CASSQRTGGPNSPLHF,TGCGCCAGCAGCCAAAGGACAGGGGGCCCTAACTCACCCCTCCACTTT
TRBJ2-7,TRBV29-1,.,TRBD2,15,CSVAVFYSGLDEQYF,TGCAGCGTTGCCGTGTTTTATAGCGGGCTTGACGAGCAGTACTTC
TRBJ2-5,TRBV10-1,many,.,13,CASSESYLGTQYF,TGCGCCAGCAGTGAGTCTTACCTAGGGACCCAGTACTTC